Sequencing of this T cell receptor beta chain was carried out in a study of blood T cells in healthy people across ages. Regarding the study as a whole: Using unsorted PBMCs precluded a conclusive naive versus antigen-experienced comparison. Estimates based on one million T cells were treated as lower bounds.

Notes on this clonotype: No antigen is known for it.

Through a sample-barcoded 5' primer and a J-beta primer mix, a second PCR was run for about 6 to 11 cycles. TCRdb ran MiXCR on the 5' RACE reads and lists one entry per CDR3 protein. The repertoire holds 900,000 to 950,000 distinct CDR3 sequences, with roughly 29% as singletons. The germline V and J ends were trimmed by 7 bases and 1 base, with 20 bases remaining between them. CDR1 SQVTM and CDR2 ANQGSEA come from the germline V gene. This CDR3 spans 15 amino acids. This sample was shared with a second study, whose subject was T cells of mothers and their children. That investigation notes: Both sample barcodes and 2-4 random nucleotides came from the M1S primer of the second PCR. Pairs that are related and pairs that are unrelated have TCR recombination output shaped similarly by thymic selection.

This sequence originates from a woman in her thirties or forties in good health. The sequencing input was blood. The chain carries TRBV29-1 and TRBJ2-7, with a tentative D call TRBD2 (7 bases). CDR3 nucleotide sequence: TGCAGCGCGAGGGGGGGCGAAGGGGTTTCCTACGAGCAGTACTTC. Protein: CSARGGEGVSYEQYF.